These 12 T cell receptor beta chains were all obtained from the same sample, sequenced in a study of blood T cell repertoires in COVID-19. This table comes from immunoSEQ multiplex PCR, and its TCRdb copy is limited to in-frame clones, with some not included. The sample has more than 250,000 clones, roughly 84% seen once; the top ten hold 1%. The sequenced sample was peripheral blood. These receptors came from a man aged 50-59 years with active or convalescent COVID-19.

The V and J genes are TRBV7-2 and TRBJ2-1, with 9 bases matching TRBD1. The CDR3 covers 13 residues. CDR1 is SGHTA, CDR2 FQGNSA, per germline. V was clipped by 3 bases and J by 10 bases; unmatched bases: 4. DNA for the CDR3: TGTGCCAGCAGCTTCCGGACAGGGGACGAGCAGTTCTTC. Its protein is CASSFRTGDEQFF.

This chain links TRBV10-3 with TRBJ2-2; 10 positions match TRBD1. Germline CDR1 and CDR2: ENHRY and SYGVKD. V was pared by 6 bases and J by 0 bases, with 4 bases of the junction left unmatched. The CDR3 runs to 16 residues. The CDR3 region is CAISGTGATNTGELFF. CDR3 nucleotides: TGTGCCATCAGCGGGACAGGGGCGACGAACACCGGGGAGCTGTTTTTT.

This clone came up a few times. CDR3 loop: CASSRQGNTGELFF. The CDR3 nucleotides are TGTGCCAGCTCACGACAGGGGAACACCGGGGAGCTGTTTTTT. The gene calls are TRBV18 and TRBJ2-2, with 7 bases fitting TRBD1. The V and J ends lost 4 bases and 1 base, in that order; junction bases with no gene match: 0. The CDR3 sequence is 14 residues long. Germline V gene sequence: CDR1 KGHSH, CDR2 LQKENI.

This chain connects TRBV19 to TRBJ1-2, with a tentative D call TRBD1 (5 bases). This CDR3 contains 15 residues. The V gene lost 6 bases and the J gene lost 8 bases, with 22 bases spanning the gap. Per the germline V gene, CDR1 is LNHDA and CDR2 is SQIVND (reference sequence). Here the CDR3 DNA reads TGTGCCAGTAGCCCCGTCACTGGGGGGTTGTGGGGCTACACCTTC. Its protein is CASSPVTGGLWGYTF. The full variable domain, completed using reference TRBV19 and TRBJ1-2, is DGGITQSPKYLFRKEGQNVTLSCEQNLNHDAMYWYRQDPGQGLRLIYYSQIVNDFQKGDIAEGYSVSREKKESFPLTVTSAQKNPTAFYLCASSPVTGGLWGYTFGSGTRLTVV.

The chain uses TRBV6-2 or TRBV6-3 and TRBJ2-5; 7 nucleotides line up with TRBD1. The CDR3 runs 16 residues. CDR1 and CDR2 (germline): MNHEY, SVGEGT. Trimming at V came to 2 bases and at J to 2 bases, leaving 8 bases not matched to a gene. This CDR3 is CASSYRQGVGQETQYF. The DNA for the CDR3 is TGTGCCAGCAGTTACCGACAGGGAGTGGGGCAAGAGACCCAGTACTTC.

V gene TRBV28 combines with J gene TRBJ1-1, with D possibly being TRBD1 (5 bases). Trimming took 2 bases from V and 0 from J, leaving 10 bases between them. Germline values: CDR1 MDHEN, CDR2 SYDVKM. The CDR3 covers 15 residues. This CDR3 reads CASSLIREMNTEAFF. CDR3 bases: TGTGCCAGCAGTTTAATCAGGGAAATGAACACTGAAGCTTTCTTT.

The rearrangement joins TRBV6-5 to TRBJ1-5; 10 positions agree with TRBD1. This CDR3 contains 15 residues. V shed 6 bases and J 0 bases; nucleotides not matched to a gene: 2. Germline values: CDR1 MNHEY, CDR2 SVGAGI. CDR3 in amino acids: CASRDRGYSNQPQHF. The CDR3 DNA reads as TGTGCCAGCAGGGACAGGGGGTATAGCAATCAGCCCCAGCATTTT.

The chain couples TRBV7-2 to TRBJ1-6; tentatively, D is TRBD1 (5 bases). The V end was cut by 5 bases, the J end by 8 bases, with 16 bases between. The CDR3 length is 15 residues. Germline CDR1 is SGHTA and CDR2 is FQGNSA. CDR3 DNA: TGTGCCAGCAGCCTTACAGGTTACCCCTATTCACCCCTCCACTTT. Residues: CASSLTGYPYSPLHF. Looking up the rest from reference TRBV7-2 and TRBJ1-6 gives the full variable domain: GAGVSQSPSNKVTEKGKDVELRCDPISGHTALYWYRQSLGQGLEFLIYFQGNSAPDKSGLPSDRFSAERTGGSVSTLTIQRTQQEDSAVYLCASSLTGYPYSPLHFGNGTRLTVT.

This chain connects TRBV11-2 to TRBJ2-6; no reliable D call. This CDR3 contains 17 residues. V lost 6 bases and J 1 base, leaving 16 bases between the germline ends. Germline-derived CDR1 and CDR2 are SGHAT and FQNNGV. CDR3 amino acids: CASRKAPTTSGANVLTF. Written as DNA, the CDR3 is TGTGCCAGCAGGAAGGCCCCCACTACTTCTGGGGCCAACGTCCTGACTTTC.

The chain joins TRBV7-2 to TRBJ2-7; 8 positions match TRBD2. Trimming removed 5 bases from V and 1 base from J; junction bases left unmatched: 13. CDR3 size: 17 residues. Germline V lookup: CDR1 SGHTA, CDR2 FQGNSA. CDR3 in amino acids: CASSKSPVAGKSYEQYF. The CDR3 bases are TGTGCCAGCAGCAAAAGTCCGGTAGCGGGGAAGTCCTACGAGCAGTACTTC.

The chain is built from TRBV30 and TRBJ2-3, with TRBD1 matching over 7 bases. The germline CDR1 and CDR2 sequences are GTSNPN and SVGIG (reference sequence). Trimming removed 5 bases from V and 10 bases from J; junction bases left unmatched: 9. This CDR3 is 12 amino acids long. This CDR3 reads CAWSETGDSQYF. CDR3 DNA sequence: TGTGCCTGGTCGGAAACAGGGGATTCGCAGTATTTT.

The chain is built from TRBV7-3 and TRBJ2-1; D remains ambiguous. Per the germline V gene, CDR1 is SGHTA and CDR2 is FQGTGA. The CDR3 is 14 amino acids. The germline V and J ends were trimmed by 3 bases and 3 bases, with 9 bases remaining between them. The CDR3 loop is CASSFIPGYNEQFF. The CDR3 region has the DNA TGTGCCAGCAGCTTTATTCCAGGCTACAATGAGCAGTTCTTC.